Sequencing of this T cell receptor beta chain was carried out in a study of blood T cells in healthy people across ages. Looking at the study overall: The template switching approach captured approximately one barcoded beta molecule for every two T cells. Points from the study as a whole: Changes seen in expanded clonotypes were possibly confounded by donor CMV status left unknown.

This CDR3 region has 12 residues. The germline V gene encodes CDR1 MNHEY and CDR2 SVGAGI. As concerns this clonotype: What it binds is unknown.

Together with a sample-barcoded 5' primer, a J-beta primer mix was included in a second PCR lasting roughly 6 to 12 cycles. TCRdb used MiXCR to reprocess the 5' RACE reads, holding one entry per CDR3 protein. The repertoire holds 1.5 million to 2 million distinct CDR3 sequences, with roughly 52% as singletons. The rearrangement links TRBV6-5 to TRBJ2-4; tentative D call: TRBD1 (6 bases). Sequenced input: blood. The clonotype originates from a middle-aged woman in good health. DNA for the CDR3: TGTGCTACCAGGGGCGAGGGAAACATTCAGTACTTC. Translated: CATRGEGNIQYF.